This passage covers 28 T cell receptor beta chains from one sample sequenced in a study of T cells in Graves' hyperthyroidism and ophthalmopathy. Authors of the study amplified TCR beta CDR3 regions from RNA transcripts. Carried out on the TCR CDR3, a first-round RT-PCR used the HTBI primer set. From the multiplex PCR reads, TCRdb called clonotypes with MiXCR, one entry per CDR3 protein. The sample contains about 570,000 distinct CDR3 sequences, 13% to 15% of which appear only once. What was sequenced was blood. Receptors originate from a woman aged 35 to 49 with Graves' hyperthyroidism.

Ten or more counts support this clonotype. The chain employs TRBV3-1 and TRBJ2-5; D is undetermined. V was shortened by 2 bases and J by 5 bases, with 9 bases between the two germline ends. From germline, CDR1 is LGHDT and CDR2 YNNKEL (reference sequence). The CDR3 is made up of 13 amino acids. The CDR3 DNA reads TGTGCCAGCAGCCAATTCCAGTTTGAGACCCAGTACTTC. Protein product: CASSQFQFETQYF.

The CDR3 region has the DNA TGTGCCAGCACCGGGACAGGGGCTTATTCACCCCTCCACTTT. It encodes CASTGTGAYSPLHF. The V and J genes are TRBV28 and TRBJ1-6, with 10 bases matching TRBD1. The V gene end was trimmed by 7 bases and the J gene end by 8 bases; junction bases not matched to a gene: 5. This CDR3 contains 14 residues. Germline assignment: CDR1 MDHEN and CDR2 SYDVKM.

This clonotype was seen ten or more times. V gene TRBV5-5 combines with J gene TRBJ1-1; D possibly corresponds to TRBD1 (5 bases). The V gene's germline CDR1 is SGHKS and CDR2 YYEKEE (reference sequence). Trimming left V 0 bases short and J 2 bases short, with 8 bases between. The CDR3 covers 14 residues. The CDR3, as DNA: TGTGCCAGCAGCTTGGGCAGGGATAACACTGAAGCTTTCTTT. Its protein product is CASSLGRDNTEAFF. Variable domain in full (rest from reference TRBV5-5 and TRBJ1-1): DAGVTQSPTHLIKTRGQQVTLRCSPISGHKSVSWYQQVLGQGPQFIFQYYEKEERGRGNFPDRFSARQFPNYSSELNVNALLLGDSALYLCASSLGRDNTEAFFGQGTRLTVV.

J is TRBJ1-3 and V is TRBV7-9, with D maybe TRBD1 (6 bases). The CDR3 has 13 amino acids. The germline V gene encodes CDR1 SEHNR and CDR2 FQNEAQ (reference sequence). V lost 5 bases and J 3 bases, leaving 8 bases between the germline ends. The CDR3 DNA follows: TGTGCCAGCAGCATACAGGGTGGAAACACCATATATTTT. Translated, it gives CASSIQGGNTIYF.

This clonotype has a handful of counts. The genes are TRBV27 and TRBJ2-3; D unclear. Per germline, CDR1 MNHEY and CDR2 SMNVEV (reference sequence). Trimming stripped 5 bases from V and 4 bases from J, with 10 bases between. This CDR3 has 13 amino acids. DNA of the CDR3: TGTGCCAGCAGTGTCCATAGGGCAGATACGCAGTATTTT. Amino acid sequence: CASSVHRADTQYF.

The chain couples TRBV5-1 to TRBJ2-5; weak D call: TRBD1 (5 bases). The V end lost 1 base, the J end lost 2 bases, and 12 bases lay between the germline ends. CDR3 length: 15 amino acids. CDR1 and CDR2 (germline): SGHRS, YFSETQ. The CDR3 reads CASSLRRAQQETQYF. The CDR3 region has the DNA TGCGCCAGCAGCTTGCGCAGGGCACAACAAGAGACCCAGTACTTC. Supplemented by reference TRBV5-1 and TRBJ2-5, the full variable domain reads KAGVTQTPRYLIKTRGQQVTLSCSPISGHRSVSWYQQTPGQGLQFLFEYFSETQRNKGNFPGRFSGRQFSNSRSEMNVSTLELGDSALYLCASSLRRAQQETQYFGPGTRLLVL.

The sample holds many counts of this clonotype. V gene TRBV2 combines with J gene TRBJ1-3, with a weak D call TRBD1 (6 bases). Germline V gene data show CDR1 as SNHLY and CDR2 as FYNNEI. The CDR3 contains 17 residues. V was cut by 3 bases and J by 1 base, with 16 bases left in between. The CDR3 sequence: CASSDGPNRASGNTIYF. The CDR3 DNA reads as TGTGCCAGCAGTGATGGCCCGAACAGGGCGTCTGGAAACACCATATATTTT. Full variable domain (outside the CDR3, taken from reference TRBV2 and TRBJ1-3): EPEVTQTPSHQVTQMGQEVILRCVPISNHLYFYWYRQILGQKVEFLVSFYNNEISEKSEIFDDQFSVERPDGSNFTLKIRSTKLEDSAMYFCASSDGPNRASGNTIYFGEGSWLTVV.

This clonotype was counted many times. This chain joins TRBV6-1 and TRBJ2-7; TRBD2 aligns across 7 bases. In germline, CDR1 is MNHNS, CDR2 SASEGT. Trimming cost V 2 bases and J 1 base; bases outside gene matches: 8. The CDR3 has 16 residues. This CDR3 reads CASSESGGGRSYEQYF. CDR3 coding DNA: TGTGCCAGCAGTGAAAGCGGCGGGGGAAGGTCCTACGAGCAGTACTTC.

This sequence joins TRBV29-1 and TRBJ1-1, with unresolved D. Germline loops: CDR1 SQVTM, CDR2 ANQGSEA. CDR3 length: 13 residues. Trimming took off 4 bases at V and 0 bases at J, with 9 bases between the two ends. The CDR3 region has the DNA TGCAGCGTTGTCGCCAGCATGAACACTGAAGCTTTCTTT. Protein product: CSVVASMNTEAFF. Full variable domain (missing parts from reference TRBV29-1 and TRBJ1-1): SAVISQKPSRDICQRGTSLTIQCQVDSQVTMMFWYRQQPGQSLTLIATANQGSEATYESGFVIDKFPISRPNLTFSTLTVSNMSPEDSSIYLCSVVASMNTEAFFGQGTRLTVV.

This clonotype showed up many times. One end of the junction is discordant with germline, which a read error may explain. This chain joins TRBV28 and TRBJ2-7; 10 bases line up with TRBD2. This CDR3 is 15 amino acids long. Germline V gives CDR1 MDHEN, CDR2 SYDVKM. This CDR3 is CASSLSSGSSYEQYF. The CDR3 nucleotides read TGTGCCAGCAGCTTATCTAGCGGGAGCTCCTACGAGCAGTACTTC.

This chain joins TRBV5-4 and TRBJ2-7; the match to TRBD2 covers 7 bases. The germline V gene encodes CDR1 SGHNT and CDR2 YYREEE (reference sequence). This CDR3 contains 15 residues. V lost 4 bases to trimming and J lost 0 bases; unmatched junction nucleotides: 7. CDR3 nucleotides: TGTGCCAGCAGCCGTAGCGGGTGGAGCTCCTACGAGCAGTACTTC. Translation: CASSRSGWSSYEQYF.

This chain joins TRBV2 and TRBJ1-2; no clear D. Per the germline V gene, CDR1 is SNHLY and CDR2 is FYNNEI. V was clipped by 3 bases and J by 4 bases, with 3 bases between them. The CDR3 extends over 11 amino acids. CDR3 in amino acids: CASSEVYGYTF. In nucleotides, the CDR3 is TGTGCCAGCAGTGAGGTCTATGGCTACACCTTC. The entire variable domain, with the rest obtained from reference TRBV2 and TRBJ1-2, is as follows: EPEVTQTPSHQVTQMGQEVILRCVPISNHLYFYWYRQILGQKVEFLVSFYNNEISEKSEIFDDQFSVERPDGSNFTLKIRSTKLEDSAMYFCASSEVYGYTFGSGTRLTVV.

The V gene is TRBV5-6, the J gene TRBJ2-7; a weak D match, TRBD1 (5 bases). Germline CDR1 and CDR2: SGHDT and YYEEEE. V dropped 3 bases and J dropped 6 bases, with 22 bases sitting between them. CDR3 length: 16 residues. CDR3 DNA: TGTGCCAGCAGCTCCACCGTGGGCAGGGAATCCGGCGAGCAGTACTTC. Translating it yields CASSSTVGRESGEQYF.

In this sample, this clonotype turned up a few times. This chain links TRBV28 with TRBJ1-3, with D uncertain. CDR3 length: 14 amino acids. Between the trimmed V and J ends, which lost 5 bases and 1 base, there was a span of 9 bases. The germline V gene has CDR1 MDHEN and CDR2 SYDVKM. CDR3: CASSKAVSGNTIYF. CDR3 DNA sequence: TGTGCCAGCAGTAAGGCTGTATCTGGAAACACCATATATTTT.

This clonotype occurred many times. Here the CDR3 reads CASRPRREKLFF. As DNA, the CDR3 is TGTGCCAGCAGGCCCCGTCGGGAAAAACTGTTTTTT. The gene calls are TRBV28 and TRBJ1-4; D remains ambiguous. V gave up 6 bases and J gave up 8 bases, with 10 bases separating them. Looked up from germline, CDR1 is MDHEN and CDR2 is SYDVKM. The CDR3 loop spans 12 amino acids.

To note about this clonotype: A much more abundant neighbour one base away suggests this may be a read error. The V and J genes are TRBV5-1 and TRBJ1-3; unclear D gene. This CDR3 has 16 amino acids. Germline loops: CDR1 SGHRS, CDR2 YFSETQ. Trimming removed 0 bases at V and 0 bases at J, with 10 bases between. The CDR3 here is CASSLADWTSGNTIYF. The CDR3 DNA follows: TGCGCCAGCAGCTTGGCGGACTGGACCTCTGGAAACACCATATATTTT.

The chain recombines TRBV13 with TRBJ2-2; TRBD2 aligns across 13 bases. Germline V gene sequence: CDR1 PRHDT, CDR2 FYEKMQ (reference sequence). Unmatched junction bases numbered 5, after V lost 4 bases and J lost 6 bases. This CDR3 region has 16 residues. CDR3 loop: CASSSRTSGRAGELFF. The CDR3, as DNA: TGTGCCAGCAGCTCCCGGACTAGCGGGAGAGCCGGGGAGCTGTTTTTT.

This clonotype appeared many times. The chain uses TRBV20-1 and TRBJ2-3, with TRBD2 matching 7 bases. V gave up 0 bases and J gave up 2 bases; unmatched junction bases: 11. CDR3 length equals 17 residues. From germline, CDR1 is DFQATT and CDR2 SNEGSKA (reference sequence). This CDR3 is CSARDTLAVPNTDTQYF. In DNA form, the CDR3 reads TGCAGTGCTAGAGATACCCTAGCGGTCCCCAACACAGATACGCAGTATTTT.

Ten or more counts support this clonotype. CDR3 sequence (DNA): TGTGCCAGCAGTTTAATTGGAGGCGCCTACGAGCAGTACTTC. The encoded protein is CASSLIGGAYEQYF. This chain joins TRBV28 and TRBJ2-7; tentatively, D is TRBD2 (5 bases). Looked up from germline, CDR1 is MDHEN and CDR2 is SYDVKM. V gave up 2 bases and J gave up 2 bases, with 10 bases separating them. This CDR3 is built from 14 residues.

This clonotype was found a few times. The chain combines TRBV9 with TRBJ2-1; 10 bases map to TRBD1. Germline loops: CDR1 SGDLS, CDR2 YYNGEE. The CDR3 spans 19 residues. Trimming cost V 0 bases and J 4 bases; bases outside gene matches: 13. The CDR3 DNA reads TGTGCCAGCAGCGTAGAGGAGTCCCGGGACAGGGGTCAGTACAATGAGCAGTTCTTC. This translates into CASSVEESRDRGQYNEQFF.

The V and J genes are TRBV10-3 and TRBJ2-5, with D possibly being TRBD2 (5 bases). CDR3 size: 13 residues. CDR1 is ENHRY and CDR2 is SYGVKD in the germline V gene. Trimming removed 7 bases from V and 3 bases from J, with 12 bases in between. CDR3 sequence (DNA): TGTGCCATCACGGGATCTGTTGAAGAGACCCAGTACTTC. Translating gives CAITGSVEETQYF.

This sequence joins TRBV27 and TRBJ2-5, with D tentatively TRBD2 (5 bases). Trimming cost V 3 bases and J 4 bases, with 12 bases left between them. In germline, CDR1 is MNHEY, CDR2 SMNVEV (reference sequence). This CDR3 has 14 residues. CDR3 sequence: CASSFMRARETQYF. CDR3 bases: TGTGCCAGCAGTTTTATGAGGGCGAGAGAGACCCAGTACTTC.

This sequence joins TRBV5-6 and TRBJ1-4, with D unresolved. Germline V CDR1 and CDR2: SGHDT, YYEEEE. V lost 0 bases and J lost 8, with 17 bases in between. The CDR3 consists of 16 residues. CDR3 protein: CASSLGPGDEKEKLFF. CDR3 sequence (DNA): TGTGCCAGCAGCTTGGGCCCTGGCGATGAGAAAGAAAAACTGTTTTTT.

This clonotype was recorded a few times. This chain links TRBV20-1 with TRBJ1-5; D gene unclear. Germline V gene data show CDR1 as DFQATT and CDR2 as SNEGSKA (reference sequence). The CDR3 consists of 12 residues. Trimming cost V 4 bases and J 4 bases, with 8 bases left between them. The DNA of the CDR3 is TGCAGTGCTAACGCGAGGAATCAGCCCCAGCATTTT. Translating gives CSANARNQPQHF.

This clonotype appeared a few times. For the CDR3, the DNA is TGCAGCGGAGACAGTAACTATGGCTACACCTTC. This sequence encodes CSGDSNYGYTF. The chain uses TRBV29-1 and TRBJ1-2, with a weak D call TRBD1 (5 bases). The V end was cut by 7 bases, the J end by 1 base, with 7 bases between. Germline CDR1 and CDR2: SQVTM and ANQGSEA. The CDR3 consists of 11 residues.

Many counts were recorded for this clonotype. The V and J genes are TRBV20-1 and TRBJ1-1; D not resolved. This CDR3 region has 15 residues. V shed 0 bases and J shed 2 bases, with 13 bases lying between them. Germline V CDR1 and CDR2: DFQATT, SNEGSKA (reference sequence). DNA of the CDR3: TGCAGTGCTAGAGAATCCGGGCCAACCAACACTGAAGCTTTCTTT. It yields the protein CSARESGPTNTEAFF.

This clonotype was seen ten or more times. This chain uses TRBV27 with TRBJ2-1; 8 bases agree with TRBD1. CDR1 is MNHEY and CDR2 is SMNVEV in the germline V gene (reference sequence). The CDR3 length is 14 residues. The J segment lost 6 bases and the V segment lost 6 bases, leaving 7 bases of the junction unmatched. Written as DNA, the CDR3 is TGTGCCAGCAGCTCCCTTGGACAGGGCAATGAGCAGTTCTTC. Its translation is CASSSLGQGNEQFF.

The rearrangement joins TRBV6-9 to TRBJ1-5; 9 bases are a match to TRBD1. Germline trimming cut 3 bases from V and 3 bases from J; bases unmatched to any gene: 3. The CDR3 totals 15 residues. Germline CDR1 reads MNHGY; CDR2 reads SVAAGI. The CDR3 here is CASSYGTGYNQPQHF. CDR3 DNA sequence: TGTGCCAGCAGTTACGGGACAGGGTACAATCAGCCCCAGCATTTT.